One sample yielded the 19 T cell receptor beta chains listed below, sequenced in a study of blood T cell repertoires in COVID-19 (dated by TCRdb to about 2020). The library was obtained by the immunoSEQ multiplex PCR assay. The clones in this table, taken by TCRdb from immuneACCESS, are in-frame only. Not every clone is retained; where verified, under half of the shortfall comes from an unresolved V gene, and the cause of the rest is unknown. The sample has about 210,000 clones on record, around 83% of them singletons. The top ten clones comprise approximately 5% of the sample. The sequencing input was peripheral blood. Receptor source: a woman of 80 years or more with acute or convalescent COVID-19.

This chain uses TRBV29-1 with TRBJ2-1; D call uncertain. The CDR3 covers 13 residues. Germline V gene lookup returns CDR1 SQVTM and CDR2 ANQGSEA. V dropped 3 bases and J dropped 0 bases, with 6 bases sitting between them. The CDR3 protein is CSVDIDSYNEQFF. CDR3 DNA: TGCAGCGTTGATATAGACTCCTACAATGAGCAGTTCTTC.

The gene calls are TRBV18 and TRBJ2-5; weak D call: TRBD2 (6 bases). CDR3 length: 13 residues. Germline CDR1 and CDR2: KGHSH and LQKENI. The V gene lost 3 bases and the J gene lost 5 bases, with 10 bases spanning the gap. The CDR3 reads CASSPLASETQYF. The CDR3 bases are TGTGCCAGCTCACCCCTAGCGTCTGAGACCCAGTACTTC. The full variable domain, rest sourced from reference TRBV18 and TRBJ2-5, is NAGVMQNPRHLVRRRGQEARLRCSPMKGHSHVYWYRQLPEEGLKFMVYLQKENIIDESGMPKERFSAEFPKEGPSILRIQQVVRGDSAAYFCASSPLASETQYFGPGTRLLVL.

This CDR3 is CASLKLDNEKLFF. The CDR3 nucleotides are TGTGCCAGCTTAAAACTAGACAATGAAAAACTGTTTTTT. The genes are TRBV6-5 and TRBJ1-4; no clear D. Germline V lookup: CDR1 MNHEY, CDR2 SVGAGI. V lost 8 bases to trimming and J lost 5 bases, with 12 bases between them. The CDR3 sequence is 13 residues long.

This chain joins TRBV29-1 and TRBJ2-7, with TRBD2 matching over 8 bases. J gave up 3 bases and V 6 bases, and 10 bases lay outside the gene matches. The CDR3 has 14 amino acids. Germline CDR1 reads SQVTM; CDR2 reads ANQGSEA. The CDR3 reads CSVKTGTSYYEQYF. CDR3 DNA: TGCAGCGTGAAAACCGGGACTAGTTACTACGAGCAGTACTTC.

The chain employs TRBV11-2 and TRBJ2-5, with 10 nucleotides matching TRBD2. The germline CDR1 and CDR2 sequences are SGHAT and FQNNGV. The V and J ends lost 4 bases and 4 bases, in that order; junction bases with no gene match: 9. This CDR3 spans 16 amino acids. CDR3 residues: CASSSHTSGIGETQYF. The CDR3 DNA reads TGTGCCAGCAGCTCCCATACTAGCGGGATTGGAGAGACCCAGTACTTC.

The rearrangement uses TRBV5-1 and TRBJ1-6, with 7 positions matching TRBD1. This CDR3 is 17 amino acids long. Germline values: CDR1 SGHRS, CDR2 YFSETQ. The J segment lost 8 bases and the V segment lost 4 bases, leaving 15 bases of the junction unmatched. This CDR3 is CASSPTRLNRGHSPLHF. Here the CDR3 DNA reads TGCGCCAGCAGCCCGACCCGTTTAAACAGGGGCCATTCACCCCTCCACTTT.

The genes are TRBV7-9 and TRBJ2-7, with TRBD2 matching 7 bases. In germline, CDR1 is SEHNR, CDR2 FQNEAQ (reference sequence). CDR3 length equals 11 residues. The ends lost 5 bases at V and 6 bases at J; junction bases unmatched: 1. In nucleotides, the CDR3 is TGTGCCAGCAGCGGGAGGGCCGAGCAGTACTTC. Encoded protein: CASSGRAEQYF.

The chain has TRBV20-1 and TRBJ1-5; D not resolved. Germline loops: CDR1 DFQATT, CDR2 SNEGSKA (reference sequence). The CDR3 is 14 residues long. V lost 3 bases, J lost 7 bases, and 16 bases lay in between. The CDR3 here is CSASSLVGFQPQHF. In nucleotides, the CDR3 is TGCAGTGCTAGTTCTCTGGTCGGGTTCCAGCCCCAGCATTTT.

The genes are TRBV7-9 and TRBJ1-2; D might be TRBD1 (6 bases). With 5 bases removed from V and 1 base from J, the gap between germline ends came to 14 bases. The V gene's germline CDR1 is SEHNR and CDR2 FQNEAQ (reference sequence). CDR3 length: 15 amino acids. CDR3 in amino acids: CASSLGQPLNYGYTF. The CDR3 region has the DNA TGTGCCAGCAGCCTTGGACAGCCCCTTAACTATGGCTACACCTTC.

The chain uses TRBV14 and TRBJ2-5; 11 nucleotides align to TRBD2. The CDR3 sequence is 15 residues long. The J segment lost 4 bases and the V segment lost 6 bases, leaving 7 bases of the junction unmatched. From germline, CDR1 is SGHDN and CDR2 FVKESK. The DNA of the CDR3 is TGTGCCAGCAGTCTGGGACTAGCGGTCGGAGAGACCCAGTACTTC. It codes for CASSLGLAVGETQYF.

The V and J genes are TRBV29-1 and TRBJ1-4, with TRBD1 matching 8 bases. The CDR3 sequence is 15 residues long. The V gene end was trimmed by 4 bases and the J gene end by 0 bases; junction bases not matched to a gene: 4. Germline V lookup: CDR1 SQVTM, CDR2 ANQGSEA. This chain's CDR3 is CSVAPDRATNEKLFF. The CDR3 DNA follows: TGCAGCGTTGCCCCGGACAGGGCAACTAATGAAAAACTGTTTTTT.

V is TRBV18 and J is TRBJ1-5; maybe TRBD1 (6 bases). The V gene's germline CDR1 is KGHSH and CDR2 LQKENI. The length of the CDR3 is 15 residues. Trimming shortened V by 1 base and J by 7 bases, and 14 bases separated the two germline ends. The CDR3 DNA follows: TGTGCCAGCTCACCACTCGCAGGGGCAGAGCAGCCCCAGCATTTT. Residues: CASSPLAGAEQPQHF.

The CDR3, as DNA: TGTGCTAGTGGTTTGGGTCAGGGCTGGAGTGAAGCTTTCTTT. Its translation is CASGLGQGWSEAFF. The V and J genes are TRBV12-5 and TRBJ1-1; possible D gene TRBD1, 5 bases. The CDR3 length is 14 residues. Germline V lookup: CDR1 LGHNT, CDR2 FRNRAP. V was cut by 1 base and J by 7 bases, with 13 bases left in between.

The rearrangement links TRBV25-1 to TRBJ1-1; tentatively, D is TRBD1 (5 bases). CDR3 length: 15 amino acids. The germline V gene has CDR1 MGHDK and CDR2 SYGVNS. Trimming shortened V by 4 bases and J by 5 bases, and 17 bases separated the two germline ends. Here the CDR3 reads CASSAPDGATTEAFF. Here the CDR3 DNA reads TGTGCCAGCAGTGCCCCGGATGGGGCTACAACTGAAGCTTTCTTT.

A few counts support this clone. The chain uses TRBV12-5 and TRBJ2-7; tentatively, D is TRBD1 (6 bases). CDR1 LGHNT and CDR2 FRNRAP come from the germline V gene. The CDR3 runs to 13 residues. V was trimmed by 6 bases and J by 3 bases, leaving 12 bases between them. The chain's CDR3 is CASGTGTIYEQYF. As DNA, the CDR3 is TGTGCTAGTGGAACAGGGACAATCTACGAGCAGTACTTC.

The rearrangement links TRBV21-1 to TRBJ2-1; the table gives TRBD2 as D, unverified against the DNA. TRBV21-1 is shown as a pseudogene. This CDR3 is built from 15 residues. The CDR3, as DNA: TGTGCCAGCACCTTGAGCGGGAGATCCTACAATGAGCAGTTCTTC. Translation: CASTLSGRSYNEQFF.

The chain couples TRBV7-2 to TRBJ2-2; D is undetermined. The CDR3 consists of 12 residues. CDR1 and CDR2 (germline): SGHTA, FQGNSA. V was clipped by 5 bases and J by 6 bases, with 7 bases between them. DNA for the CDR3: TGTGCCAGCAGCGACTGGGCCGGGGAGCTGTTTTTT. It is translated as CASSDWAGELFF.

The CDR3 spells CASSDGGRGTGELFF. DNA of the CDR3: TGTGCCAGCAGTGACGGGGGGAGGGGTACCGGGGAGCTGTTTTTT. The rearrangement links TRBV6-4 to TRBJ2-2; 7 bases align to TRBD2. V gave up 2 bases and J gave up 5 bases; unmatched junction bases: 5. The CDR3 has 15 residues. The germline V gene encodes CDR1 MRHNA and CDR2 SNTAGT.

The chain couples TRBV2 to TRBJ2-1; no reliable D call. The CDR3 is 15 residues long. The V gene lost 3 bases and the J gene lost 0 bases, with 9 bases spanning the gap. The V gene's germline CDR1 is SNHLY and CDR2 FYNNEI. CDR3 loop: CASSDDSSSYNEQFF. In nucleotides, the CDR3 is TGTGCCAGCAGTGATGACTCCAGCTCCTACAATGAGCAGTTCTTC.